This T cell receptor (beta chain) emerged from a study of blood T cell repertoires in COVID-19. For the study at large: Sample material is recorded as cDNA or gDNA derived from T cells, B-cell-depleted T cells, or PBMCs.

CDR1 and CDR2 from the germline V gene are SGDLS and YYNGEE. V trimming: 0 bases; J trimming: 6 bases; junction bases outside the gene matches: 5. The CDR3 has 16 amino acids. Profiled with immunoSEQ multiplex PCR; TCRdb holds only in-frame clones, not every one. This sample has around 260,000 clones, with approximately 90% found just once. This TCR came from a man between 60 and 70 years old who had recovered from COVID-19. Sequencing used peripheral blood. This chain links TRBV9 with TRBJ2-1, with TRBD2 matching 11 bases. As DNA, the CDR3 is TGTGCCAGCAGCGTAGTAGCGGGGGGGCTTAGCAATGAGCAGTTCTTC. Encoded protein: CASSVVAGGLSNEQFF.